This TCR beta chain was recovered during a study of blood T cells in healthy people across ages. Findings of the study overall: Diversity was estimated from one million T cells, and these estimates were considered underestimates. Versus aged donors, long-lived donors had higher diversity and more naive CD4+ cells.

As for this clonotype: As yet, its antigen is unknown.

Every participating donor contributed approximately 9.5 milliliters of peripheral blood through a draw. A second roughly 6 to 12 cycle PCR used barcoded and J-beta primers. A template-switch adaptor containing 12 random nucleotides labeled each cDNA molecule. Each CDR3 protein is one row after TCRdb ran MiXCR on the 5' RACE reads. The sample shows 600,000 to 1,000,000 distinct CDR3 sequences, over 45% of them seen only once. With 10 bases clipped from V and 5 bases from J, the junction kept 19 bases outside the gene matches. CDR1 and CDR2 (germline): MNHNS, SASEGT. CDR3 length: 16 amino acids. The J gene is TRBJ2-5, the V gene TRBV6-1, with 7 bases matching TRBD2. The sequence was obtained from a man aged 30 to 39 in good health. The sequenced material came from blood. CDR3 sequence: CATKEGRGSVWETQYF. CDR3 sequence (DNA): TGTGCCACTAAGGAGGGGCGGGGGAGTGTGTGGGAGACCCAGTACTTC.